This T cell receptor (beta chain) was captured in a study of shared clonotypes between healthy human individuals. In regard to this clone: The antigen remains unidentified.

CD4+ cell separation produced CD45RA+ naive and CD45RA-negative memory subsets. V lost 3 bases, J lost 2 bases, and 8 bases lay in between. Germline CDR1 SGHTA, CDR2 FQGNSA. The CDR3 runs to 13 residues. Study observations and caveats: Clonotype sharing across donors was expected to vary with sequencing depth.

An approximately 200 ng quantity of DNA, approximately 29,000 T cell genomes, went into the sorted-subset replicate PCRs. Study processing details: Junction-only immunoSEQ sequences carried no quality scores, so filtering differed. The assay was immunoSEQ multiplex PCR, and TCRdb's table has in-frame clones only and misses some. V and J calls plus clone size are reproduced from that table; the DNA served to infer D and trimming. This sample carries roughly 2 million clones, 95% of them seen once, and the ten largest clones take approximately 0.13%. The chain has TRBV7-2 and TRBJ2-7; D gene uncertain. What was sequenced was naive CD4+ T cells sorted from blood. The subset denotes: CD45RA+ positively selected. The source of this sequence is a man aged 18-30 years in good health. CDR3 region: CASSLFSAYEQYF. The CDR3, as DNA: TGTGCCAGCAGCTTGTTTTCAGCCTACGAGCAGTACTTC.